The 3 T cell receptor beta chains below all came from one sample that was sequenced in a study of response to subunit inactivated influenza vaccine. TCRdb fed the RT-PCR reads into MiXCR, producing one record per CDR3 protein. There are more than 250,000 distinct CDR3 sequences in the sample; roughly a fifth occur only once, and roughly 10% lies in the top ten. This sample comprised PBMCs from blood, obtained about 20 months after vaccination. The receptors derive from a man between 50 and 75 years old who received an inactivated influenza vaccine.

In its sample, this clonotype was seen a few times. The J gene is TRBJ1-4, the V gene TRBV29-1, with TRBD1 as a possible D gene (5 bases). The germline CDR1 and CDR2 sequences are SQVTM and ANQGSEA. With 7 bases removed from V and 8 bases from J, the gap between germline ends came to 14 bases. CDR3 size: 12 residues. The CDR3 nucleotides are TGCAGCGCGGGAGGGGCTACAGAAAAACTGTTTTTT. Translation gives CSAGGATEKLFF.

The chain carries TRBV23-1 and TRBJ2-7, with 8 bases fitting TRBD1. TRBV23-1 is noted as an ORF with a role that remains uncertain. The CDR3 totals 16 residues. V was clipped by 4 bases and J by 3 bases; unmatched bases: 11. CDR3 in amino acids: CASSLRYGTGLYEQYF. The CDR3 region has the DNA TGCGCCAGCAGTCTAAGGTACGGGACAGGTCTCTACGAGCAGTACTTC.

Only a few counts were recorded for this clonotype. This rearrangement joins TRBV20-1 to TRBJ2-3; 10 bases line up with TRBD2. CDR1 and CDR2 from the germline V gene are DFQATT and SNEGSKA (reference sequence). V lost 1 base, J lost 4 bases, and 5 bases stayed unmatched. This CDR3 has 15 residues. Here the CDR3 reads CSARGGLANADTQYF. The CDR3 DNA follows: TGCAGTGCTAGAGGGGGACTAGCGAACGCAGATACGCAGTATTTT.